The 4 T cell receptor beta chains below all came from one sample that was sequenced in a study of T cell changes during pregnancy in multiple sclerosis. Only in-frame clones appear in the TCRdb table, and some are missing; sequencing was by immunoSEQ multiplex PCR. The top ten hold roughly 2.5% of the sample, which has over 45,000 clones, 93% seen once. Sequences were derived from CD8+ T cells from peripheral blood mononuclear cells, sampled in the third trimester of pregnancy. These receptor sequences come from a female donor with multiple sclerosis, enrolled in a pregnancy study.

CDR3 coding DNA: TGTGCCAGTAGCCGTCACCCCCTAGCGGGAAAGCGAAAAAGCACAGATACGCAGTATTTT. Amino acid sequence: CASSRHPLAGKRKSTDTQYF. The rearrangement links TRBV19 to TRBJ2-3; 9 bases line up with TRBD2. CDR3 length equals 20 residues. Germline loops: CDR1 LNHDA, CDR2 SQIVND (reference sequence). With V trimmed by 6 bases and J by 0 bases, 19 bases remained unmatched.

V and J are TRBV7-2 and TRBJ1-5; D possibly corresponds to TRBD1 (5 bases). CDR3 size: 15 residues. The germline CDR1 and CDR2 sequences are SGHTA and FQGNSA. Trimming removed 3 bases at V and 2 bases at J, with 11 bases between. The CDR3 DNA sequence: TGTGCCAGCAGCTTCGGCAGGGTTGGCAATCAGCCCCAGCATTTT. Its protein is CASSFGRVGNQPQHF.

The chain joins TRBV9 to TRBJ2-2, with TRBD2 identical over 12 bases. This CDR3 comprises 15 residues. The V gene's germline CDR1 is SGDLS and CDR2 YYNGEE. V was clipped by 7 bases and J by 4 bases; unmatched bases: 5. The DNA of the CDR3 is TGTGCCAGCCGCCGACTAGCGGGAGCCACCGGGGAGCTGTTTTTT. It codes for CASRRLAGATGELFF. Combining the CDR3 with reference TRBV9 and TRBJ2-2 gives the whole variable domain DSGVTQTPKHLITATGQRVTLRCSPRSGDLSVYWYQQSLDQGLQFLIQYYNGEERAKGNILERFSAQQFPDLHSELNLSSLELGDSALYFCASRRLAGATGELFFGEGSRLTVL.

The rearrangement joins TRBV2 to TRBJ2-7; D not resolved. In germline, CDR1 is SNHLY, CDR2 FYNNEI. This CDR3 is 13 amino acids long. V lost 0 bases and J 4 bases, leaving 7 bases between the germline ends. CDR3 DNA: TGTGCCAGCAGTGAAGCGCGCGGATACGAGCAGTACTTC. Amino acids: CASSEARGYEQYF.